The 25 T cell receptor beta chains below were found in one sample sequenced in a study of blood T cells in healthy people across ages. A J-beta primer mix and a sample-barcoded 5' primer were used in a second PCR of about 7 to 12 cycles. TCRdb passed the 5' RACE reads through MiXCR, listing each CDR3 protein once. This sample has roughly 700,000 distinct CDR3 sequences, with roughly 25% found just once. A further study also used this sample, focusing on T cells of mothers and their children.

The specimen was blood. The receptors stem from a boy younger than 18 in good health.

This clonotype has only a few counts. One end of the junction varies from germline; a read error may be responsible. V gene TRBV9 combines with J gene TRBJ2-7, with D possibly being TRBD1 (6 bases). Looked up from germline, CDR1 is SGDLS and CDR2 is YYNGEE. This CDR3 comprises 15 residues. CDR3 in amino acids: CASSVAGTPTYEQHF. CDR3 in DNA: TGTGCCAGCAGCGTAGCCGGGACACCAACCTACGAGCAGCACTTC. Looking up the rest from reference TRBV9 and TRBJ2-7 gives the full variable domain: DSGVTQTPKHLITATGQRVTLRCSPRSGDLSVYWYQQSLDQGLQFLIQYYNGEERAKGNILERFSAQQFPDLHSELNLSSLELGDSALYFCASSVAGTPTYEQHFGPGTRLTVT.

The chain combines TRBV5-6 with TRBJ2-1, with TRBD1 matching 9 bases. The V segment lost 4 bases and the J segment 7 bases; nucleotides outside the gene matches: 12. The CDR3 consists of 16 residues. Germline loops: CDR1 SGHDT, CDR2 YYEEEE. The CDR3 is CASSQGTGWLLNEQFF. As DNA, the CDR3 is TGTGCCAGCAGCCAAGGGACAGGGTGGCTGCTTAATGAGCAGTTCTTC.

This clonotype was detected a few times. V gene TRBV20-1 combines with J gene TRBJ1-2; TRBD1 agrees at 9 bases. The CDR3 covers 14 residues. V was pared by 3 bases and J by 6 bases, with 8 bases of the junction left unmatched. CDR1 and CDR2 from the germline V gene are DFQATT and SNEGSKA (reference sequence). CDR3 loop: CSARITGQGHGYTF. DNA for the CDR3: TGCAGTGCTAGGATTACGGGACAGGGCCATGGCTACACCTTC.

The chain has TRBV28 and TRBJ2-7; 7 bases are shared with TRBD1. The CDR3 consists of 13 residues. Trimming took 4 bases from V and 2 from J; bases not matched to a gene: 2. Germline V gene sequence: CDR1 MDHEN, CDR2 SYDVKM. The CDR3 loop is CASSWGQPYEQYF. The CDR3, as DNA: TGTGCCAGCAGTTGGGGACAGCCCTACGAGCAGTACTTC.

Here the CDR3 DNA reads TGTGCCAGCAGCTTAGTGTCTAGCGGGAGCTCCTACAATGAGCAGTTCTTC. As protein: CASSLVSSGSSYNEQFF. The rearrangement joins TRBV7-2 to TRBJ2-1; 10 bases agree with TRBD2. The CDR3 runs to 17 residues. The germline V gene encodes CDR1 SGHTA and CDR2 FQGNSA. With V trimmed by 1 base and J by 0 bases, 3 bases remained unmatched. Combining the CDR3 with reference TRBV7-2 and TRBJ2-1 gives the whole variable domain GAGVSQSPSNKVTEKGKDVELRCDPISGHTALYWYRQSLGQGLEFLIYFQGNSAPDKSGLPSDRFSAERTGGSVSTLTIQRTQQEDSAVYLCASSLVSSGSSYNEQFFGPGTRLTVL.

The chain is built from TRBV6-6 and TRBJ2-1; 9 bases agree with TRBD2. Germline-derived CDR1 and CDR2 are MNHNY and SVGAGI (reference sequence). After removal of 7 bases from V and 7 bases from J, the junction contained 14 bases not matched to a gene. The CDR3 runs to 16 residues. The CDR3 DNA reads as TGTGCCAGCACCGAAACCTTAGCGGGAGTGGAAAATGAGCAGTTCTTC. Encoded protein: CASTETLAGVENEQFF.

The rearrangement joins TRBV5-8 to TRBJ1-2, with 9 bases matching TRBD1. J lost 6 bases, V lost 4 bases, and 10 bases had no gene match. CDR1 is SGHTS and CDR2 is YDEGEE in the germline V gene. This CDR3 contains 15 residues. The CDR3 loop reads CASSPSDRGTDGYTF. In DNA form, the CDR3 reads TGTGCCAGCAGCCCCTCCGACAGGGGGACGGATGGCTACACCTTC.

This clonotype came up a few times. V gene TRBV27 combines with J gene TRBJ1-1; 7 positions agree with TRBD1. Germline CDR1 and CDR2: MNHEY and SMNVEV (reference sequence). Trimming cost V 5 bases and J 0 bases; bases outside gene matches: 6. This CDR3 has 15 residues. DNA for the CDR3: TGTGCCAGCAGTCCACTGACAGGGATGAACACTGAAGCTTTCTTT. This codes for CASSPLTGMNTEAFF.

This clonotype has a handful of counts. The chain uses TRBV3-1 and TRBJ2-5; the D gene is possibly TRBD1 (5 bases). V was trimmed by 1 base and J by 1 base, leaving 10 bases between them. CDR3 size: 15 residues. CDR1 and CDR2 from the germline V gene are LGHDT and YNNKEL (reference sequence). The CDR3 region has the DNA TGTGCCAGCAGCCAAGTCTTCGACAGCCAAGAGACCCAGTACTTC. It specifies CASSQVFDSQETQYF.

The rearrangement uses TRBV6-6 and TRBJ2-1, with 7 bases that match TRBD1. The junction had 14 bases not matched to a gene; V was cut back by 4 bases and J by 8 bases. This CDR3 has 16 amino acids. Germline CDR1 and CDR2: MNHNY and SVGAGI (reference sequence). The chain's CDR3 is CASSSIPGQAFDEQFF. CDR3 sequence (DNA): TGTGCCAGCAGTTCCATCCCAGGACAGGCATTTGATGAGCAGTTCTTC.

This chain connects TRBV6-2 or TRBV6-3 to TRBJ1-1, with 8 bases that match TRBD1. The germline CDR1 and CDR2 sequences are MNHEY and SVGEGT. The CDR3 is 16 residues long. Trimming cost V 5 bases and J 4 bases; bases outside gene matches: 12. The CDR3 loop is CASSTVRGQGTTEAFF. The CDR3 DNA reads as TGTGCCAGCAGTACAGTCAGGGGGCAAGGGACCACTGAAGCTTTCTTT.

The V call is TRBV19, the J call TRBJ2-3, with D unresolved. The CDR3 is 16 amino acids. Germline CDR1 reads LNHDA; CDR2 reads SQIVND (reference sequence). V was clipped by 5 bases and J by 2 bases, with 17 bases between them. The CDR3 here is CASSVQGAKFTDTQYF. In DNA form, the CDR3 reads TGTGCCAGTAGTGTCCAAGGAGCCAAGTTCACAGATACGCAGTATTTT.

A few counts support this clonotype. J is TRBJ2-1 and V is TRBV6-1, with TRBD1 matching 8 bases. Losses at the gene ends were 7 bases for V and 3 bases for J; bases not matched to a gene: 5. Germline values: CDR1 MNHNS, CDR2 SASEGT. The CDR3 sequence is 14 residues long. CDR3 loop: CASISTGGYNEQFF. In DNA form, the CDR3 reads TGTGCCAGCATTAGTACAGGGGGCTACAATGAGCAGTTCTTC.

The chain has TRBV10-3 and TRBJ2-7; 13 bases map to TRBD2. Germline assignment: CDR1 ENHRY and CDR2 SYGVKD. The length of the CDR3 is 14 residues. V gave up 7 bases and J gave up 5 bases; unmatched junction bases: 5. Here the CDR3 reads CAIKPGLAGNEQYF. CDR3 nucleotides: TGTGCCATCAAACCGGGACTAGCGGGAAACGAGCAGTACTTC.

The chain recombines TRBV7-9 with TRBJ2-1; D is unclear. The end of the DNA fits TRBJ2-7 better, so the J call may be wrong. Germline loops: CDR1 SEHNR, CDR2 FQNEAQ (reference sequence). CDR3 length: 13 residues. The CDR3 region has the DNA TGTGCCAGCAGCTCAGGTTGGGAAGGCGAGCAGTACTTC. Translating it yields CASSSGWEGEQYF.

The chain recombines TRBV11-1 with TRBJ2-5; 12 bases line up with TRBD2. Germline values: CDR1 SGHAT, CDR2 FQDESV (reference sequence). This CDR3 contains 20 residues. J gave up 5 bases and V 2 bases, and 18 bases lay outside the gene matches. CDR3 DNA sequence: TGTGCCAGCAGCTTATTCGGCGCTAGCGGGAGGGCCTCGTTTGCGGAGACCCAGTACTTC. Its translation is CASSLFGASGRASFAETQYF.

With regard to this clonotype: Sequence at one end of the junction differs from germline and may be a read error. This chain connects TRBV4-1 to TRBJ1-2; 7 positions match TRBD1. The length of the CDR3 is 15 residues. Germline CDR1 reads MGHRA; CDR2 reads YSYEKL. CDR3 amino acids: CASSQAEGAGYGNTF. CDR3 DNA: TGCGCCAGCAGCCAAGCGGAGGGGGCAGGCTATGGCAACACCTTC.

This clonotype has more than one count but fewer than ten. The CDR3 is CASSQDRGPGSPLHF. CDR3 bases: TGCGCCAGCAGCCAAGACAGGGGGCCCGGCTCACCCCTCCACTTT. The chain combines TRBV4-1 with TRBJ1-6; TRBD1 matches 8 bases. This CDR3 comprises 15 residues. In germline, CDR1 is MGHRA, CDR2 YSYEKL. V was clipped by 0 bases and J by 10 bases; unmatched bases: 5.

This clonotype turned up a few times. The chain is built from TRBV7-9 and TRBJ2-2, with 7 bases aligning to TRBD2. CDR1 is SEHNR, CDR2 FQNEAQ, per germline (reference sequence). Losses at the gene ends were 4 bases for V and 5 bases for J; bases not matched to a gene: 16. There are 18 residues in the CDR3. The CDR3 reads CASSSPGGLKWETGELFF. The CDR3 DNA reads TGTGCCAGCAGCTCACCGGGGGGACTCAAATGGGAGACCGGGGAGCTGTTTTTT.

This clonotype was counted at least ten times. This CDR3 is CASSLGGPDRIPNYGYTF. CDR3 DNA: TGCGCCAGCAGCTTGGGAGGCCCAGACAGGATCCCTAACTATGGCTACACCTTC. V usage is TRBV5-1 and J usage is TRBJ1-2; D possibly corresponds to TRBD1 (6 bases). CDR3 length equals 18 residues. Germline assignment: CDR1 SGHRS and CDR2 YFSETQ. Trimming pared 0 bases from V and 0 bases from J, leaving 18 bases between.

The J gene is TRBJ2-7, the V gene TRBV5-5; D could derive from TRBD1 or TRBD2 (5 bases each). The CDR3 length is 15 residues. CDR1 SGHKS and CDR2 YYEKEE come from the germline V gene (reference sequence). Trimming took off 0 bases at V and 5 bases at J, with 15 bases between the two ends. The chain's CDR3 is CASSLGGSGFNEQYF. Written as DNA, the CDR3 is TGTGCCAGCAGCTTGGGGGGGTCAGGTTTCAACGAGCAGTACTTC.

The rearrangement uses TRBV7-3 and TRBJ1-2, with 9 bases matching TRBD1. Per germline, CDR1 SGHTA and CDR2 FQGTGA. Trimming at V came to 5 bases and at J to 2 bases, leaving 6 bases not matched to a gene. CDR3 length: 15 amino acids. CDR3 coding DNA: TGTGCCAGCAGCCCAACAGGGGGCGAAAACTATGGCTACACCTTC. It specifies CASSPTGGENYGYTF.

Of note for this clonotype: One end of the junction varies from germline; a read error may be responsible. The CDR3 sequence is CSARDKGLAGTADTQYF. CDR3 sequence (DNA): TGCAGTGCTAGAGATAAGGGACTAGCGGGGACAGCAGATACACAGTATTTT. J is TRBJ2-3 and V is TRBV20-1; TRBD2 matches at 13 bases. Germline V gene lookup returns CDR1 DFQATT and CDR2 SNEGSKA (reference sequence). The CDR3 extends over 17 amino acids.

Worth noting for this clonotype: The junction does not match germline at one end; this may be a read error. The CDR3 reads CSARALNTGELFF. The CDR3 bases are TGCAGCGCTAGGGCCCTGAACACCGGGGAGCTGTTTTTT. The V call is TRBV20-1, the J call TRBJ2-2; D not certain. Germline lookup yields CDR1 DFQATT and CDR2 SNEGSKA (reference sequence). CDR3 length equals 13 residues.

The chain combines TRBV6-5 with TRBJ1-1; possibly TRBD1 for D (5 bases). Germline V gives CDR1 MNHEY, CDR2 SVGAGI. This CDR3 region has 14 residues. V lost 7 bases, J lost 1 base, and 13 bases lay in between. The CDR3 DNA is TGTGCCAGCACCTCCATGGGGGGGAACACTGAAGCTTTCTTT. This translates into CASTSMGGNTEAFF.